The present T cell receptor (beta chain) was sequenced within a study of blood T cell repertoires in COVID-19. Across the whole study: Spain, Italy and the United States supplied samples that represented acute and convalescent COVID-19.

Study processing details: Scientists estimated how many nucleated cells there were by amplifying reference gene primers. Only in-frame clones appear in the TCRdb table, and some are missing; sequencing was by immunoSEQ multiplex PCR. The D gene and trimming were derived from the DNA, and the V and J assignments and clone size from that table. The sample yields approximately 270,000 clones, 75% to 90% seen once. V was pared by 2 bases and J by 6 bases, with 8 bases between. This CDR3 comprises 12 residues. The germline gives CDR1 MNHEY, CDR2 SVGAGI. This clonotype was sampled from a woman between 50 and 59 years old who had recovered from COVID-19. The chain joins TRBV6-5 to TRBJ2-7; possibly TRBD1 for D (5 bases). The specimen sequenced was PBMCs or T cells enriched from blood (not recorded which). The CDR3 protein is CASSYTGFEQYF. CDR3 nucleotide sequence: TGTGCCAGCAGTTACACAGGATTCGAGCAGTACTTC.